The clone carrying this TCR beta chain was counted between two and nine times. Its antigen is not identified. With 500 ng total RNA as template and a constant-region primer, TCR beta cDNA was made. Generation of the TCR beta libraries relied on three nested multiplex PCR rounds using slightly modified ARM-PCR. TCRdb re-called the multiplex PCR reads through MiXCR, storing one row per CDR3 protein. Of some 320,000 distinct CDR3 sequences listed, approximately 65% were seen once; the top ten hold 9% to 10%. The researchers obtained blood RNA from unsorted whole blood and also extracted germline DNA. Patients carried chronic HBV infection without prior treatment. These data belong to a study of tumor-infiltrating lymphocytes in primary liver carcinoma. Overall study: Patients, male and female, were 30 to 69 years old.

Study-wide results and limits: Whereas tumor region pairs overlapped more, tumor-adjacent and tumor-blood pairs overlapped less.

Sequenced input: peripheral blood. The receptor comes from a man aged 40-50 years with primary liver carcinoma and hepatitis B virus infection.

The CDR3 region is CASSLGRGGNYEQYF. The CDR3 bases are TGTGCCAGCAGCTTAGGCAGGGGAGGGAACTACGAGCAGTACTTC. This chain links TRBV7-8 with TRBJ2-7; tentatively, D is TRBD2 (7 bases). V dropped 1 base and J dropped 3 bases, with 13 bases sitting between them. Looked up from germline, CDR1 is SGHVS and CDR2 is FQNEAQ. The CDR3 has 15 amino acids.